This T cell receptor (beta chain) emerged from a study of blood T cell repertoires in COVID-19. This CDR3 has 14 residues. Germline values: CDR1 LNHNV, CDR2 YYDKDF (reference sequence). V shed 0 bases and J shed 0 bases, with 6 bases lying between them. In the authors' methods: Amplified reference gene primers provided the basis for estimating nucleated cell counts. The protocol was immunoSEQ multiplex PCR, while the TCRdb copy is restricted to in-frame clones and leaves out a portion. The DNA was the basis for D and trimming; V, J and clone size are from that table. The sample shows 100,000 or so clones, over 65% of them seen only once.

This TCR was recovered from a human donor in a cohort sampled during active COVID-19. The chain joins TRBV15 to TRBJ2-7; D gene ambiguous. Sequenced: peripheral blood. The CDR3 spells CATSRDASSYEQYF. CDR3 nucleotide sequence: TGTGCCACCAGCAGAGACGCGTCCTCCTACGAGCAGTACTTC.